The 26 T cell receptor beta chains given below trace back to one sample, sequenced in a study of molecular identifiers for immune sequencing clone quantification. TCRdb re-derived calls from the PCR reads in MiXCR, one entry per CDR3 protein. Among approximately 320,000 distinct CDR3 sequences, roughly 24% were seen once, and the ten largest hold around 0.7%. Sequenced sample: naive CD8+ T cells from blood, with Jurkat cell RNA spiked in. The sample's subset: FACS-sorted CD8+CD4-CCR7+CD45RA+ naive T cells. Receptors originate from a human donor in good health. Some libraries in this study had Jurkat cell RNA spiked in.

As to this clonotype: One base away lies a much larger clone, so this may be a sequencing read error. Written as DNA, the CDR3 is TGTGCCAGCAGCCAATTTTCCACCGGGGAGCTGTTATTT. This codes for CASSQFSTGELLF. The chain carries TRBV14 and TRBJ2-2; D may be TRBD2 (5 bases). This CDR3 is 13 amino acids long. The V gene's germline CDR1 is SGHDN and CDR2 FVKESK.

The V and J genes are TRBV28 and TRBJ2-1; TRBD2 aligns across 13 bases. The trim removed 3 bases at V and 2 bases at J, leaving 1 base unmatched. Germline V gene sequence: CDR1 MDHEN, CDR2 SYDVKM. The CDR3 length is 16 residues. The CDR3 sequence: CASSLGLAGPYNEQFF. CDR3 DNA sequence: TGTGCCAGCAGTTTGGGACTAGCGGGACCCTACAATGAGCAGTTCTTC.

In the case of this clonotype: Germline is not matched at one junction end, which may reflect a read error. J is TRBJ2-1 and V is TRBV6-2 or TRBV6-3; no clear D gene. The CDR3 extends over 13 amino acids. Germline CDR1 reads MNHEY; CDR2 reads SVGEGT. The chain's CDR3 is CTSSYTNGNEQFF. The DNA of the CDR3 is TGTACCAGCAGTTACACCAACGGGAATGAGCAGTTCTTC.

Written as DNA, the CDR3 is TGTGCCAGCAGCCCGACAGTTAGGTCCGAGACCCAGTACTTC. The encoded protein is CASSPTVRSETQYF. The chain employs TRBV7-9 and TRBJ2-5, with TRBD1 as a possible D gene (5 bases). V was cut by 5 bases and J by 5 bases, with 15 bases left in between. CDR1 is SEHNR and CDR2 is FQNEAQ in the germline V gene (reference sequence). This CDR3 region has 14 residues.

This chain connects TRBV27 to TRBJ2-4; D is perhaps TRBD1 (5 bases). Germline CDR1 and CDR2: MNHEY and SMNVEV (reference sequence). CDR3 length equals 14 residues. Trimming removed 2 bases at V and 8 bases at J, with 13 bases between. The CDR3 coding sequence is TGTGCCAGCAGTTTAGGCCAGGGTCTTGACATTCAGTACTTC. It yields the protein CASSLGQGLDIQYF.

The gene calls are TRBV6-1 and TRBJ2-1, with 8 bases that match TRBD1. CDR1 and CDR2 from the germline V gene are MNHNS and SASEGT. CDR3 length equals 15 residues. V lost 7 bases to trimming and J lost 0 bases; unmatched junction nucleotides: 5. The CDR3 DNA reads as TGTGCCAGCACCGAAGACAGGGGCTCCTACAATGAGCAGTTCTTC. This codes for CASTEDRGSYNEQFF.

V gene TRBV20-1 combines with J gene TRBJ2-5, with D perhaps matching TRBD1 or TRBD2 (5 bases each). V dropped 0 bases and J dropped 2 bases, with 13 bases sitting between them. The CDR3 is 15 amino acids. CDR1 DFQATT and CDR2 SNEGSKA come from the germline V gene (reference sequence). The CDR3: CSARDGATIQETQYF. In DNA, the CDR3 is TGCAGTGCTAGAGACGGGGCTACAATACAAGAGACCCAGTACTTC.

This clonotype was seen repeatedly, ten times or more. The chain employs TRBV7-9 and TRBJ2-7; D unclear. The germline V and J ends were trimmed by 5 bases and 2 bases, with 7 bases remaining between them. Germline CDR1 is SEHNR and CDR2 is FQNEAQ (reference sequence). The CDR3 is 12 residues long. The CDR3 protein is CASSEVTYEQYF. CDR3 bases: TGTGCCAGCAGCGAAGTGACCTACGAGCAGTACTTC.

This clonotype was seen many times. The rearrangement uses TRBV19 and TRBJ2-7; D may correspond to TRBD1 or TRBD2 (5 bases each). Trimming cost V 2 bases and J 3 bases, with 14 bases left between them. The CDR3 totals 15 residues. CDR1 LNHDA and CDR2 SQIVND come from the germline V gene (reference sequence). CDR3 bases: TGTGCCAGTAGTATACTTGCCGGGACCAGCTACGAGCAGTACTTC. This sequence encodes CASSILAGTSYEQYF.

With respect to this clonotype: A junction boundary mismatches the germline segment, possibly from a read error. The chain couples TRBV5-1 to TRBJ2-3; 8 positions match TRBD1. This CDR3 has 15 residues. Germline V CDR1 and CDR2: SGHRS, YFSETQ. The CDR3 region has the DNA TGCGCCAGCAGCGTCGGACAGGGTTACACAGATACGCGGTATTTT. This encodes CASSVGQGYTDTRYF.

This chain links TRBV7-6 with TRBJ2-7, with D possibly TRBD2 on 5 matching bases. CDR3 length equals 15 residues. The germline V gene has CDR1 SGHVS and CDR2 FNYEAQ. The V gene lost 5 bases and the J gene lost 7 bases, with 21 bases spanning the gap. In DNA, the CDR3 is TGTGCCAGCAGCCCCTTAGTCAAGGCTACGGGAGAGCAGTACTTC. Protein sequence: CASSPLVKATGEQYF.

This clonotype was seen repeatedly, ten times or more. The chain has TRBV24-1 and TRBJ2-2; TRBD1 might be the D (5 bases). Deletions cut 1 base from V and 4 bases from J, with 21 bases between. Looked up from germline, CDR1 is KGHDR and CDR2 is SFDVKD. CDR3 length equals 19 residues. The CDR3 reads CATSDFARYRRGGTGELFF. In DNA form, the CDR3 reads TGTGCCACCAGTGATTTTGCCCGTTATCGTAGGGGCGGCACCGGGGAGCTGTTTTTT.

This clonotype was detected ten times or more. This chain connects TRBV28 to TRBJ2-5; D is possibly TRBD1 or TRBD2 (5 bases each). V was shortened by 6 bases and J by 2 bases, with 10 bases between the two germline ends. CDR1 is MDHEN, CDR2 SYDVKM, per germline. The CDR3 has 13 amino acids. CDR3 protein: CASRGTHQETQYF. CDR3 in DNA: TGTGCCAGCAGGGGGACCCATCAAGAGACCCAGTACTTC.

This sequence joins TRBV20-1 and TRBJ1-2, with D hard to call. The CDR3 spans 13 residues. V was cut by 1 base and J by 3 bases, with 9 bases left in between. Germline assignment: CDR1 DFQATT and CDR2 SNEGSKA (reference sequence). CDR3 loop: CSARGEDDYGYTF. CDR3 DNA: TGCAGTGCTAGAGGGGAAGACGACTATGGCTACACCTTC.

This clonotype has ten or more counts. The chain joins TRBV30 to TRBJ2-2; D is perhaps TRBD1 (6 bases). Germline V gene data show CDR1 as GTSNPN and CDR2 as SVGIG (reference sequence). The CDR3 extends over 12 amino acids. Trimming stripped 8 bases from V and 7 bases from J, with 14 bases between. The CDR3 reads CAGPTRGGELFF. DNA of the CDR3: TGTGCCGGACCCACCAGGGGCGGGGAGCTGTTTTTT.

This clonotype has only a few counts. The genes are TRBV10-3 and TRBJ1-1; weak D call: TRBD1 (5 bases). V gave up 7 bases and J gave up 4 bases, with 13 bases separating them. The CDR3 length is 13 residues. CDR1 and CDR2 (germline): ENHRY, SYGVKD. CDR3 bases: TGTGCCATCACCCCGGTGGGGGGCACTGAAGCTTTCTTT. Translated, it gives CAITPVGGTEAFF.

This clonotype has a handful of counts. The chain links TRBV11-2 to TRBJ1-1; 8 nucleotides agree with TRBD1. V lost 2 bases to trimming and J lost 4 bases; unmatched junction nucleotides: 9. The germline V gene encodes CDR1 SGHAT and CDR2 FQNNGV. This CDR3 is built from 16 residues. The CDR3: CASSLFGQGSGTEAFF. CDR3 sequence (DNA): TGTGCCAGCAGCTTATTTGGACAGGGATCGGGCACTGAAGCTTTCTTT.

There are many counts of this clonotype. The chain couples TRBV6-2 or TRBV6-3 to TRBJ2-3, with 7 positions matching TRBD2. The CDR3 has 16 amino acids. Germline CDR1 and CDR2: MNHEY and SVGEGT. V lost 0 bases and J lost 2; bases outside the gene matches: 5. The CDR3 sequence is CASSYSAGDPTDTQYF. The CDR3 DNA is TGTGCCAGCAGTTACTCCGCGGGGGACCCCACAGATACGCAGTATTTT.

The chain recombines TRBV7-6 with TRBJ2-1; D uncertain. Germline loops: CDR1 SGHVS, CDR2 FNYEAQ. Trimming shortened V by 2 bases and J by 5 bases, and 7 bases separated the two germline ends. The CDR3 contains 13 residues. The chain's CDR3 is CASSLTVHNEQFF. In DNA, the CDR3 is TGTGCCAGCAGCTTAACGGTGCACAATGAGCAGTTCTTC.

The V and J genes are TRBV5-1 and TRBJ1-1; tentatively, D is TRBD1 (5 bases). V gave up 0 bases and J gave up 0 bases, with 12 bases separating them. Germline CDR1 and CDR2: SGHRS and YFSETQ. CDR3 size: 16 residues. This CDR3 is CASSLVGRVMNTEAFF. CDR3 in DNA: TGCGCCAGCAGCTTGGTCGGCAGGGTGATGAACACTGAAGCTTTCTTT.

This clonotype was seen once. This may arise from a read error, as a much more abundant clone is one base away. V and J are TRBV28 and TRBJ2-7, with a possible D match to TRBD1 (5 bases). The germline CDR1 and CDR2 sequences are MDHEN and SYDVKM. CDR3 length: 15 amino acids. Deletions cut 5 bases from V and 2 bases from J, with 16 bases between. CDR3 residues: CASSQKHQGPYEQYF. In DNA, the CDR3 is TGTGCCAGCAGTCAAAAGCACCAGGGTCCCTACGAGCAGTACTTC.

This clonotype was detected only a few times. V and J are TRBV4-3 and TRBJ1-1; 8 nucleotides agree with TRBD1. Germline values: CDR1 LGHNA, CDR2 YSLEER. The CDR3 is made up of 14 amino acids. Trimming at V came to 0 bases and at J to 6 bases, leaving 3 bases not matched to a gene. CDR3 DNA sequence: TGCGCCAGCAGCCAAGACCCAGGGGGCCCTGAAGCTTTCTTT. It encodes CASSQDPGGPEAFF.

This clonotype was seen many times. The chain employs TRBV4-1 and TRBJ1-1; TRBD1 is a possible D gene (6 bases). This CDR3 region has 17 residues. V lost 0 bases and J lost 4, with 18 bases in between. Germline lookup yields CDR1 MGHRA and CDR2 YSYEKL. CDR3: CASSQDEGDTPGTEAFF. The CDR3 DNA reads TGCGCCAGCAGCCAAGATGAGGGGGACACCCCCGGCACTGAAGCTTTCTTT.

V gene TRBV30 combines with J gene TRBJ2-7, with D possibly called TRBD1 or TRBD2 (5 bases each). Germline V gene data show CDR1 as GTSNPN and CDR2 as SVGIG (reference sequence). The ends were cut back, 0 bases at V and 6 bases at J, with 9 bases in the middle. This CDR3 region has 12 residues. CDR3: CAWSVLGGEQYF. CDR3 coding DNA: TGTGCCTGGAGTGTACTTGGGGGCGAGCAGTACTTC. Filled out from reference TRBV30 and TRBJ2-7, the complete variable domain reads SQTIHQWPATLVQPVGSPLSLECTVEGTSNPNLYWYRQAAGRGLQLLFYSVGIGQISSEVPQNLSASRPQDRQFILSSKKLLLSDSGFYLCAWSVLGGEQYFGPGTRLTVT.

Comment on this clonotype: Because the CDR3 is missing its conserved closing phenylalanine or tryptophan, this is likely a read error. The chain recombines TRBV27 with TRBJ2-7; TRBD2 agrees at 7 bases. The CDR3 runs 13 residues. The germline V gene encodes CDR1 MNHEY and CDR2 SMNVEV (reference sequence). After removal of 5 bases from V and 4 bases from J, the junction contained 5 bases not matched to a gene. The CDR3 reads CASSLLGGYEQYS. The CDR3 region has the DNA TGTGCCAGCAGTCTATTGGGGGGGTACGAGCAGTACTCC.

On this clonotype itself: This sequence may be a read error, since a much larger clone differs from it by one base. V is TRBV7-6 and J is TRBJ1-1; D is ambiguous. Germline CDR1 reads SGHVS; CDR2 reads FNYEAQ. The CDR3 loop spans 12 amino acids. The CDR3 spells CPSSLSGGGAFF. DNA for the CDR3: TGTCCCAGCAGCTTATCTGGCGGAGGAGCTTTCTTT.